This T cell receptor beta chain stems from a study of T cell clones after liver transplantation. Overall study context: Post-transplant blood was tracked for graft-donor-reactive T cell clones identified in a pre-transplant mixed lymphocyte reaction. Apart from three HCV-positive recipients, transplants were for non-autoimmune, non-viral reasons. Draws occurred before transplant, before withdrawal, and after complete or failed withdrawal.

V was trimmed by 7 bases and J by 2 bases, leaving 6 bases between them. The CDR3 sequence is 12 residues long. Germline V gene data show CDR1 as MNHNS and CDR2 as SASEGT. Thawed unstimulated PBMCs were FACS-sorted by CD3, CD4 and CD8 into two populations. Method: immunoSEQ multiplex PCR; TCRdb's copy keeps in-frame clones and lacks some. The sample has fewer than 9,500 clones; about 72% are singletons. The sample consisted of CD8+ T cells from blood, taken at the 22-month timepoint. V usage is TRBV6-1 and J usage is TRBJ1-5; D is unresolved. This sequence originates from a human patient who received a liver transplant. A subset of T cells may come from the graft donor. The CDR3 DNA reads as TGTGCCAGCATCGGGGGCAATCAGCCCCAGCATTTT. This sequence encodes CASIGGNQPQHF.